A single sample gave rise to the 10 T cell receptor beta chains below, sequenced in a study of CD4 T cells in relation to SARS-CoV-2 and coronaviruses. The unexposed donors gave CD4+ T cells in about 2011-2018, prior to COVID-19. The cells were cultured for less than twelve days before CD4+ T cells were isolated. No antigen has been identified for these receptors. TCRdb's copy holds only in-frame clones and misses some; the assay was immunoSEQ multiplex PCR. The sample lists approximately 17,000 clones; 79% were seen once. The material sequenced was CD4+ T cells from PBMCs, cultured in vitro. These receptors were collected from a human donor in good health.

This chain uses TRBV5-1 with TRBJ2-7; the D is unclear. Germline values: CDR1 SGHRS, CDR2 YFSETQ. The CDR3 consists of 16 residues. V was shortened by 1 base and J by 1 base, with 15 bases between the two germline ends. The CDR3: CASSLLPERRSYEQYF. CDR3 nucleotides: TGCGCCAGCAGCTTGCTCCCTGAGAGACGTTCCTACGAGCAGTACTTC.

The chain links TRBV10-2 to TRBJ2-7; possibly TRBD1 or TRBD2 for D (5 bases each). Trimming left V 0 bases short and J 0 bases short, with 9 bases between. The CDR3 extends over 15 amino acids. Germline V gene data show CDR1 as WSHSY and CDR2 as SAAADI. The CDR3 DNA reads as TGCGCCAGCAGTGAGTCGAGGGGCTACTCCTACGAGCAGTACTTC. Its translation is CASSESRGYSYEQYF.

The sample holds a few counts of this clone. The chain couples TRBV18 to TRBJ2-1, with 10 bases aligning to TRBD2. CDR1 and CDR2 from the germline V gene are KGHSH and LQKENI. After removal of 0 bases from V and 9 bases from J, the junction contained 5 bases not matched to a gene. The CDR3 loop spans 15 amino acids. The CDR3 reads CASSPPSGRAFEQFF. CDR3 sequence (DNA): TGTGCCAGCTCACCACCAAGCGGGAGGGCGTTTGAGCAGTTCTTC.

Written as DNA, the CDR3 is TGCAGCGGGCAGAAGACAGGGGCCGGGGATGAGCAGTTCTTC. It encodes CSGQKTGAGDEQFF. This chain links TRBV29-1 with TRBJ2-1, with 8 positions matching TRBD1. V lost 7 bases and J lost 8; bases outside the gene matches: 13. This CDR3 is 14 amino acids long. Germline loops: CDR1 SQVTM, CDR2 ANQGSEA.

This chain links TRBV14 with TRBJ1-1; D is possibly TRBD1 (5 bases). Germline V CDR1 and CDR2: SGHDN, FVKESK. This CDR3 is 12 amino acids long. The ends were cut back, 6 bases at V and 1 base at J, with 6 bases in the middle. The CDR3 loop reads CASSDRNTEAFF. The CDR3 nucleotides are TGTGCCAGCAGTGACAGGAACACTGAAGCTTTCTTT.

The chain has TRBV7-2 and TRBJ2-1; no clear D gene. The CDR3 has 13 residues. Trimming pared 2 bases from V and 12 bases from J, leaving 14 bases between. From germline, CDR1 is SGHTA and CDR2 FQGNSA. This CDR3 reads CASSLIGILGQFF. CDR3 nucleotides: TGTGCCAGCAGCTTAATCGGTATTTTGGGGCAGTTCTTC. Variable domain in full (rest from reference TRBV7-2 and TRBJ2-1): GAGVSQSPSNKVTEKGKDVELRCDPISGHTALYWYRQSLGQGLEFLIYFQGNSAPDKSGLPSDRFSAERTGGSVSTLTIQRTQQEDSAVYLCASSLIGILGQFFGPGTRLTVL.

The V and J genes are TRBV7-2 and TRBJ2-3, with TRBD1 identical over 7 bases. The CDR3 runs to 14 residues. Losses at the gene ends were 7 bases for V and 6 bases for J; bases not matched to a gene: 10. The germline V gene has CDR1 SGHTA and CDR2 FQGNSA. As DNA, the CDR3 is TGTGCCAGCAATCGGGGACAGCCACCGGATACGCAGTATTTT. Translation gives CASNRGQPPDTQYF.

This clone was seen once. V and J are TRBV6-2 or TRBV6-3 and TRBJ2-7; D assignment may be TRBD1 or TRBD2 (5 bases each). The CDR3 covers 13 residues. The germline gives CDR1 MNHEY, CDR2 SVGEGT. Trimming cost V 2 bases and J 7 bases, with 12 bases left between them. The CDR3 nucleotides read TGTGCCAGCAGTTACGAGGGGTGGGGTGAGCAGTACTTC. Translated: CASSYEGWGEQYF.

This CDR3 is CASRNGGSSNQPQHF. CDR3 in DNA: TGTGCCAGCAGAAACGGGGGCAGTAGCAATCAGCCCCAGCATTTT. The chain carries TRBV2 and TRBJ1-5, with D possibly being TRBD1 (6 bases). This CDR3 has 15 residues. Trimming shortened V by 6 bases and J by 0 bases, and 12 bases separated the two germline ends. Germline CDR1 SNHLY, CDR2 FYNNEI.

V gene TRBV2 combines with J gene TRBJ1-6; 9 bases map to TRBD1. Germline CDR1 is SNHLY and CDR2 is FYNNEI. CDR3 length: 14 residues. The J segment lost 10 bases and the V segment lost 7 bases, leaving 8 bases of the junction unmatched. CDR3 sequence reads: CASNMDRGWSPLHF. Written as DNA, the CDR3 is TGTGCCAGCAACATGGACAGGGGTTGGTCACCCCTCCACTTT.